This T cell receptor beta chain was identified during a study of cytomegalovirus exposure and HLA in healthy donors. Notes on the study in general: Researchers had no immune exposure information except CMV serostatus available.

Use of 60 Vbeta and 13 Jbeta primers characterized the PCR. How the authors handled the data: Among the unique TCR beta chains that a later analysis counted, roughly 80 million in all, approximately 12 million were shared. Sequencing used immunoSEQ multiplex PCR; TCRdb keeps in-frame clones, though not all of them. V, J and clone size derive from that table, while D and trimming were established from the DNA sequence. The profile covers 99,000 or so clones, with under 85% appearing a single time and roughly 2.1% taken by the ten largest. There are a few counts of this clone. Its antigen is unidentified. The CDR3 covers 15 residues. The V and J ends lost 4 bases and 0 bases, in that order; junction bases with no gene match: 5. Germline V gene lookup returns CDR1 MDHEN and CDR2 SYDVKM.

The sequenced sample consisted of PBMCs. This clonotype was obtained from a man younger than 45 in good health and CMV-seronegative. This rearrangement joins TRBV28 to TRBJ1-1; 7 bases match TRBD1. CDR3 coding DNA: TGTGCCAGCAGTTCCCCGGGACAGATGAACACTGAAGCTTTCTTT. Amino acids: CASSSPGQMNTEAFF.